This TCR beta chain was documented in a study of CD8 T cells in Susac syndrome. About 0.5 to 1 ug RNA was reverse transcribed with random hexamers. The amplification used immunoSEQ multiplex PCR on TCR beta CDR3; it spanned 54 Vbeta and 13 Jbeta. TCRdb independently ran MiXCR on the immunoSEQ multiplex PCR reads; one entry per CDR3 protein. The data hold hundreds of thousands of distinct CDR3 sequences, with 70% to 90% observed a single time. TCR beta sequencing covered blood CD8+ and CD4+ T cells. TEMRA cells were enriched by FACS, while CD8+ and CD4+ T cells were obtained through a negative isolation that was performed magnetically. Sample: CD8+ T cells from PBMCs. This receptor was taken from a human donor with multiple sclerosis.

The CDR3 DNA reads TGTGCCAGCAGCCCACCGCTAGATAAAGAGGGCACCGGGGAGCTGTTTTTT. Its protein is CASSPPLDKEGTGELFF. V is TRBV28 and J is TRBJ2-2; D perhaps matches TRBD2 (5 bases). V lost 6 bases, J lost 4 bases, and 21 bases lay in between. Germline V gives CDR1 MDHEN, CDR2 SYDVKM. The CDR3 consists of 17 residues.